Presented here are 14 T cell receptor beta chains from one specimen sequenced in a study of human thymus T cells. Thymic resections from corrective heart surgery supplied the tissue. Only in-frame clones appear in the TCRdb table, and some are missing; sequencing was by immunoSEQ multiplex PCR. The sample consists of 78,000 or so clones, 90% to 98% of them appearing once. The sample consisted of thymus tissue. The source is a boy under three years old with a congenital heart defect but otherwise immunologically healthy.

V is TRBV7-9 and J is TRBJ2-1; a possible D gene is TRBD2 (7 bases). The CDR3 loop spans 15 amino acids. Germline V gene lookup returns CDR1 SEHNR and CDR2 FQNEAQ (reference sequence). Deletions cut 5 bases from V and 4 bases from J, with 15 bases between. The CDR3 loop reads CASSGRGARYNEQFF. CDR3 sequence (DNA): TGTGCCAGCAGCGGGAGGGGGGCTAGATACAATGAGCAGTTCTTC.

This clone occurred once. V and J are TRBV6-4 and TRBJ2-3; the D is unclear. Per germline, CDR1 MRHNA and CDR2 SNTAGT. V was pared by 7 bases and J by 11 bases, with 16 bases between. The CDR3 is made up of 12 amino acids. CDR3 loop: CASNIPDWGQYF. CDR3 bases: TGTGCCAGCAATATACCAGACTGGGGGCAGTATTTT.

This clone has only one observation. The chain is built from TRBV7-2 and TRBJ1-4, with 7 nucleotides matching TRBD1. The J segment lost 7 bases and the V segment lost 2 bases, leaving 10 bases of the junction unmatched. Per germline, CDR1 SGHTA and CDR2 FQGNSA. The CDR3 extends over 16 amino acids. The CDR3 protein is CASSLTSTGRSEKLFF. In nucleotides, the CDR3 is TGTGCCAGCAGCTTAACCTCGACAGGGAGAAGTGAAAAACTGTTTTTT.

V usage is TRBV7-9 and J usage is TRBJ1-2; 9 bases match TRBD1. This CDR3 has 12 amino acids. J lost 8 bases, V lost 8 bases, and 6 bases had no gene match. Per germline, CDR1 SEHNR and CDR2 FQNEAQ (reference sequence). The CDR3 sequence: CASGTGGEGYTF. Written as DNA, the CDR3 is TGTGCCAGCGGAACAGGGGGCGAGGGCTACACCTTC.

The chain employs TRBV5-1 and TRBJ2-3, with 9 bases matching TRBD2. CDR1 and CDR2 from the germline V gene are SGHRS and YFSETQ. CDR3 length equals 16 residues. With V trimmed by 3 bases and J by 0 bases, 5 bases remained unmatched. The CDR3 loop reads CASSSGTSRSTDTQYF. CDR3 bases: TGCGCCAGCAGCTCCGGGACTAGCCGCAGCACAGATACGCAGTATTTT.

This chain uses TRBV5-1 with TRBJ2-3; 11 nucleotides agree with TRBD2. The germline V gene has CDR1 SGHRS and CDR2 YFSETQ. The CDR3 is made up of 16 amino acids. V lost 4 bases and J lost 4; bases outside the gene matches: 8. In nucleotides, the CDR3 is TGCGCCAGCAGCCTGATAGCGGGAGGGGAAGCAGATACGCAGTATTTT. Translation gives CASSLIAGGEADTQYF.

This clone was seen just once. The chain links TRBV10-3 to TRBJ1-4, with unresolved D. The germline V gene has CDR1 ENHRY and CDR2 SYGVKD. The CDR3 is 13 amino acids. Trimming shortened V by 4 bases and J by 8 bases, and 11 bases separated the two germline ends. The CDR3 region has the DNA TGTGCCATCAGTGCATCTGGAGGAGAAAAACTGTTTTTT. Its translation is CAISASGGEKLFF.

This clone was found once. This chain connects TRBV6-5 to TRBJ1-3; TRBD1 agrees at 8 bases. V gave up 4 bases and J gave up 2 bases; unmatched junction bases: 7. The germline gives CDR1 MNHEY, CDR2 SVGAGI. The CDR3 contains 16 residues. The CDR3 DNA follows: TGTGCCAGCAGTTCGTTCGACAGGGGACCTGGAAACACCATATATTTT. It codes for CASSSFDRGPGNTIYF.

The chain joins TRBV5-1 to TRBJ2-7; 9 nucleotides align to TRBD2. The germline CDR1 and CDR2 sequences are SGHRS and YFSETQ. The ends lost 3 bases at V and 1 base at J; junction bases unmatched: 11. There are 17 residues in the CDR3. The CDR3 here is CASSSRAVAGGSYEQYF. CDR3 bases: TGCGCCAGCAGCTCCAGAGCGGTGGCGGGAGGGTCCTACGAGCAGTACTTC.

This clone was counted once. The J gene is TRBJ2-7, the V gene TRBV14, with TRBD1 matching 10 bases. V shed 4 bases, J shed 8 bases, and the junction held 11 bases outside the gene matches. CDR3 length: 15 amino acids. CDR1 and CDR2 (germline): SGHDN, FVKESK. The CDR3 region has the DNA TGTGCCAGCAGCCTCAAGACAGGGGGCGCTTCCCAGCAGTACTTC. Translating it yields CASSLKTGGASQQYF.

This chain connects TRBV2 to TRBJ1-4; 7 bases map to TRBD1. J lost 4 bases, V lost 2 bases, and 7 bases had no gene match. Germline V gene sequence: CDR1 SNHLY, CDR2 FYNNEI. The CDR3 length is 16 residues. The CDR3 loop reads CASSESGGLYNEKLFF. CDR3 nucleotides: TGTGCCAGCAGTGAATCAGGGGGACTCTATAATGAAAAACTGTTTTTT.

The chain has TRBV5-1 and TRBJ2-7, with D maybe TRBD1 (5 bases). The V end was cut by 7 bases, the J end by 0 bases, with 14 bases between. The CDR3 is 14 residues long. Germline CDR1 reads SGHRS; CDR2 reads YFSETQ. This CDR3 reads CASGSGLSSYEQYF. CDR3 nucleotide sequence: TGCGCCAGCGGATCAGGGTTGAGCTCCTACGAGCAGTACTTC. The variable domain in full, with the rest retrieved from reference TRBV5-1 and TRBJ2-7, is KAGVTQTPRYLIKTRGQQVTLSCSPISGHRSVSWYQQTPGQGLQFLFEYFSETQRNKGNFPGRFSGRQFSNSRSEMNVSTLELGDSALYLCASGSGLSSYEQYFGPGTRLTVT.

This rearrangement joins TRBV2 to TRBJ2-4; D is perhaps TRBD1 or TRBD2 (6 bases each). The ends were cut back, 8 bases at V and 9 bases at J, with 17 bases in the middle. The germline gives CDR1 SNHLY, CDR2 FYNNEI. This CDR3 region has 13 residues. This CDR3 reads CASEGGGRGIQYF. As DNA, the CDR3 is TGTGCCAGCGAGGGGGGCGGCCGGGGCATTCAGTACTTC.

This chain connects TRBV27 to TRBJ2-2; TRBD1 might be the D (5 bases). The CDR3 contains 15 residues. The V gene lost 6 bases and the J gene lost 5 bases, with 16 bases spanning the gap. Germline CDR1 MNHEY, CDR2 SMNVEV (reference sequence). The CDR3 DNA sequence: TGTGCCAGCAGCTGCAGGGATCTTCCGACCGGGGAGCTGTTTTTT. Its translation is CASSCRDLPTGELFF.